This passage covers 25 T cell receptor beta chains from one sample sequenced in a study of CD4 T cells in relation to SARS-CoV-2 and coronaviruses (dated by TCRdb to about 2021). Receptors were amplified or captured by the immunoSEQ multiplex PCR assay. TCRdb limited this immuneACCESS table to in-frame rearrangements with V and J called. A share of clones is missing; checked studies link under half to unresolved V genes, and the rest is unexplained. This sample lists 35,000 to 40,000 clones; about three quarters were detected once. Around 21% of the sample is in the top ten clones. Their antigens remain unidentified. The sequenced sample was memory CD4+ T cells from PBMCs, cultured in vitro. The cell subset or site label, as the study defines it: memory (non-naive) CD4+ T cells. The receptor source for this set is an adult with COVID-19.

This rearrangement joins TRBV18 to TRBJ2-7; perhaps TRBD2 as D (6 bases). Germline loops: CDR1 KGHSH, CDR2 LQKENI. Between the trimmed V and J ends, which lost 3 bases and 6 bases, there was a span of 12 bases. The length of the CDR3 is 13 residues. CDR3 nucleotides: TGTGCCAGCTCACCTCCGGGGGAGTTCGAGCAGTACTTC. It encodes CASSPPGEFEQYF.

The chain employs TRBV19 and TRBJ1-2; 7 positions match TRBD1. V gave up 8 bases and J gave up 5 bases; unmatched junction bases: 14. CDR1 is LNHDA and CDR2 is SQIVND in the germline V gene (reference sequence). This CDR3 is built from 15 residues. In DNA, the CDR3 is TGTGCCAGTCGGGATGGACAGGCGTCGGTTTATGGCTACACCTTC. Translated: CASRDGQASVYGYTF.

In nucleotides, the CDR3 is TGTGCCTGGAGTCACGGACAGGGCGACTTCTACGAGCAGTACTTC. Protein product: CAWSHGQGDFYEQYF. This rearrangement joins TRBV30 to TRBJ2-7, with 8 positions matching TRBD1. The CDR3 is made up of 15 amino acids. Germline V gene sequence: CDR1 GTSNPN, CDR2 SVGIG (reference sequence). V lost 2 bases, J lost 3 bases, and 9 bases stayed unmatched.

This chain links TRBV28 with TRBJ1-4; D remains ambiguous. This CDR3 spans 14 amino acids. V was pared by 5 bases and J by 8 bases, with 15 bases between. Germline CDR1 and CDR2: MDHEN and SYDVKM. The CDR3 bases are TGTGCCAGCAGTAATCCAGGCGGGTGGGAAAAACTGTTTTTT. Translated: CASSNPGGWEKLFF.

The CDR3 nucleotides are TGTGCCAGCAGTTACTCTCGCGACAATGAGCAGTTCTTC. As protein: CASSYSRDNEQFF. The chain links TRBV6-6 to TRBJ2-1, with D hard to call. This CDR3 has 13 amino acids. CDR1 and CDR2 from the germline V gene are MNHNY and SVGAGI (reference sequence). The ends were cut back, 0 bases at V and 5 bases at J, with 5 bases in the middle.

This clone is a singleton in its sample. The chain carries TRBV4-1 and TRBJ2-5; 9 nucleotides line up with TRBD1. Germline-derived CDR1 and CDR2 are MGHRA and YSYEKL. The CDR3 loop spans 16 amino acids. J was trimmed by 2 bases and V by 4 bases; bases with no gene match: 8. DNA of the CDR3: TGCGCCAGCAGCCGGACTACAGGGGGCAGGCAAGAGACCCAGTACTTC. Amino acid sequence: CASSRTTGGRQETQYF.

The chain is built from TRBV18 and TRBJ2-2; 8 nucleotides line up with TRBD1. The CDR3 contains 15 residues. The J segment lost 5 bases and the V segment lost 3 bases, leaving 5 bases of the junction unmatched. Germline loops: CDR1 KGHSH, CDR2 LQKENI. CDR3 sequence: CASSPRTGLTGELFF. Here the CDR3 DNA reads TGTGCCAGCTCACCCCGGACAGGGTTGACCGGGGAGCTGTTTTTT.

The chain uses TRBV7-9 and TRBJ1-2; 8 positions agree with TRBD1. This CDR3 comprises 13 residues. J gave up 4 bases and V 5 bases, and 3 bases lay outside the gene matches. Per the germline V gene, CDR1 is SEHNR and CDR2 is FQNEAQ (reference sequence). The DNA of the CDR3 is TGTGCCAGCAGCCGAGGGACAGGCTATGGCTACACCTTC. Encoded protein: CASSRGTGYGYTF.

This sequence joins TRBV7-2 and TRBJ2-3, with 8 bases aligning to TRBD2. Trimming removed 5 bases from V and 5 bases from J; junction bases left unmatched: 9. The length of the CDR3 is 15 residues. Germline assignment: CDR1 SGHTA and CDR2 FQGNSA. The CDR3 bases are TGTGCCAGCAGCCCTAAAGCGGGAGTTCTAGATACGCAGTATTTT. Translation gives CASSPKAGVLDTQYF.

This clone was detected only a few times. This chain uses TRBV7-9 with TRBJ2-7; TRBD2 matches 11 bases. Germline CDR1 and CDR2: SEHNR and FQNEAQ (reference sequence). The CDR3 is 13 amino acids. V gave up 7 bases and J gave up 4 bases; unmatched junction bases: 3. CDR3 residues: CASNLAGGYEQYF. The CDR3 DNA follows: TGTGCCAGCAACCTAGCGGGAGGTTACGAGCAGTACTTC.

This clone was seen more than once but under ten times. The chain uses TRBV5-4 and TRBJ2-5; tentatively, D is TRBD2 (5 bases). The ends were cut back, 3 bases at V and 4 bases at J, with 19 bases in the middle. This CDR3 is 16 amino acids long. Germline V gives CDR1 SGHNT, CDR2 YYREEE (reference sequence). The CDR3 DNA reads TGTGCCAGCAGCTCTGTCGGACTGACCCGGGGAGAGACCCAGTACTTC. This encodes CASSSVGLTRGETQYF.

This chain joins TRBV10-2 and TRBJ2-1, with D perhaps matching TRBD1 or TRBD2 (5 bases each). CDR3 length: 15 residues. The V and J ends lost 6 bases and 12 bases respectively, with 24 bases between them. CDR1 and CDR2 (germline): WSHSY, SAAADI. CDR3 nucleotides: TGCGCCAGCAGACCCGGGACCCCGAGCCGAGACGGGCAGTTCTTC. It is translated as CASRPGTPSRDGQFF.

The chain is built from TRBV5-4 and TRBJ2-1; D is unresolved. This CDR3 spans 15 amino acids. V was clipped by 2 bases and J by 3 bases, with 12 bases between them. Germline CDR1 and CDR2: SGHNT and YYREEE (reference sequence). The CDR3 coding sequence is TGTGCCAGCAGCTTTCCTAGAGCTGGCTACAATGAGCAGTTCTTC. Its translation: CASSFPRAGYNEQFF.

The V gene is TRBV12-3 or TRBV12-4, the J gene TRBJ2-1; 7 positions agree with TRBD2. CDR3 size: 13 residues. V lost 4 bases, J lost 7 bases, and 4 bases stayed unmatched. The CDR3 loop reads CASSWEGLNEQFF. The CDR3 coding sequence is TGTGCCAGCAGTTGGGAGGGCCTAAATGAGCAGTTCTTC.

The V and J genes are TRBV10-3 and TRBJ1-2, with 7 positions matching TRBD1. The CDR3 spans 14 residues. Trimming removed 6 bases from V and 6 bases from J; junction bases left unmatched: 10. Germline V gene sequence: CDR1 ENHRY, CDR2 SYGVKD. For the CDR3, the DNA is TGTGCCATCAGCGACCCGGGACAGTATGATGGCTACACCTTC. This gives the protein CAISDPGQYDGYTF.

The chain carries TRBV27 and TRBJ2-3; D assignment may be TRBD1 or TRBD2 (6 bases each). CDR1 and CDR2 from the germline V gene are MNHEY and SMNVEV (reference sequence). With 10 bases removed from V and 8 bases from J, the gap between germline ends came to 16 bases. This CDR3 region has 12 residues. CDR3 DNA: TGTGCCACTAGGGGGGCGGGTGGTACGCAGTATTTT. Protein sequence: CATRGAGGTQYF.

The table lists this clone with a count of one. This chain uses TRBV7-2 with TRBJ2-5; TRBD2 is a possible D gene (6 bases). The CDR3 spans 15 residues. The V end lost 2 bases, the J end lost 2 bases, and 12 bases lay between the germline ends. Per the germline V gene, CDR1 is SGHTA and CDR2 is FQGNSA. The CDR3 protein is CASSLFRGKQETQYF. The CDR3 region has the DNA TGTGCCAGCAGCTTATTTCGCGGGAAGCAAGAGACCCAGTACTTC. The whole variable domain, remainder taken from reference TRBV7-2 and TRBJ2-5, is GAGVSQSPSNKVTEKGKDVELRCDPISGHTALYWYRQSLGQGLEFLIYFQGNSAPDKSGLPSDRFSAERTGGSVSTLTIQRTQQEDSAVYLCASSLFRGKQETQYFGPGTRLLVL.

The rearrangement joins TRBV27 to TRBJ2-3; 8 bases line up with TRBD2. From germline, CDR1 is MNHEY and CDR2 SMNVEV (reference sequence). The junction had 21 bases not matched to a gene; V was cut back by 6 bases and J by 4 bases. The CDR3 runs 19 residues. The CDR3 DNA sequence: TGTGCCAGCAGATCGGTTCGGCGGGAGGTGGAATTCAAATCAGATACGCAGTATTTT. This encodes CASRSVRREVEFKSDTQYF.

The chain uses TRBV11-2 and TRBJ2-2; tentatively, D is TRBD2 (6 bases). The CDR3 totals 16 residues. Trimming pared 5 bases from V and 0 bases from J, leaving 13 bases between. Germline V gene lookup returns CDR1 SGHAT and CDR2 FQNNGV. DNA for the CDR3: TGTGCCAGCAGCCCCCAGGGACTGGCGAACACCGGGGAGCTGTTTTTT. Amino acid sequence: CASSPQGLANTGELFF.

The chain combines TRBV3-1 (or the pseudogene TRBV3-2) with TRBJ2-3; D not certain. The V gene lost 1 base and the J gene lost 0 bases, with 5 bases spanning the gap. Germline assignment: CDR1 LGHDT and CDR2 YNNKEL (reference sequence). CDR3 length: 14 amino acids. The CDR3 DNA follows: TGTGCCAGCAGCCAAGGCCCCAGCACAGATACGCAGTATTTT. Translating it yields CASSQGPSTDTQYF.

The V gene is TRBV4-3, the J gene TRBJ2-4; D may be TRBD1 (6 bases). Between the trimmed V and J ends, which lost 1 base and 0 bases, there was a span of 16 bases. Per germline, CDR1 LGHNA and CDR2 YSLEER. This CDR3 spans 18 amino acids. CDR3 bases: TGCGCCAGCAGCCAAGTCCCTTGGACAGAAATAGCCAAAAACATTCAGTACTTC. Translating it yields CASSQVPWTEIAKNIQYF.

This chain uses TRBV4-2 with TRBJ1-2, with D possibly TRBD1 on 6 matching bases. The V end lost 5 bases, the J end lost 1 base, and 17 bases lay between the germline ends. The CDR3 spans 16 residues. Germline-derived CDR1 and CDR2 are LGHNA and YNFKEQ. The CDR3 sequence: CASSSTYRAGNYGYTF. The CDR3 nucleotides are TGTGCCAGCAGCTCAACTTACAGGGCGGGTAACTATGGCTACACCTTC.

The CDR3 loop reads CASSVRGEQFF. For the CDR3, the DNA is TGTGCCAGCAGTGTCCGGGGCGAGCAGTTCTTC. The chain employs TRBV12-3 or TRBV12-4 and TRBJ2-1, with D perhaps being TRBD1 or TRBD2 (5 bases each). This CDR3 contains 11 residues. Trimming cost V 5 bases and J 10 bases, with 9 bases left between them.

The rearrangement links TRBV5-6 to TRBJ1-4; weak D call: TRBD1 (5 bases). V lost 5 bases and J lost 8, with 28 bases in between. The CDR3 has 18 amino acids. Germline values: CDR1 SGHDT, CDR2 YYEEEE. The CDR3 DNA sequence: TGTGCCAGCAGTTCCGGGACCAAAGGACTAATTTTTTTCGAAAAACTGTTTTTT. Protein: CASSSGTKGLIFFEKLFF.

The rearrangement links TRBV6-1 to TRBJ1-3, with TRBD1 matching over 9 bases. The CDR3 contains 17 residues. The V gene's germline CDR1 is MNHNS and CDR2 SASEGT. V shed 0 bases, J shed 4 bases, and the junction held 7 bases outside the gene matches. CDR3 region: CASSEAGIGTGGNTIYF. The CDR3 DNA is TGTGCCAGCAGTGAAGCAGGGATCGGGACAGGGGGAAACACCATATATTTT.